The clone carrying this T cell receptor (beta chain) was found a few times. Antigen: not known. These data belong to a study of OX40 agonist ivuxolimab in advanced cancers. At the level of the study: Three patients, one with hepatocellular carcinoma and two with cutaneous melanoma, achieved partial responses.

Sequencing used immunoSEQ multiplex PCR; TCRdb keeps in-frame clones, though not all of them. The profile shows about 59,000 clones, about 87% of them singletons. Points from the study as a whole: No antigen was identified for the clonally expanded peripheral T cells.

The clonotype originates from an adult with an advanced solid tumor such as melanoma, head and neck, liver or kidney cancer. The source was CD4+ or CD8+ T cells sorted from blood, collected in a trial of the OX40 agonist ivuxolimab.

CDR3 nucleotides: TGTGCCAGCAGCAAATCCGGGACGGCCGGAAACACCATATATTTT. Its translation: CASSKSGTAGNTIYF. This chain uses TRBV7-2 with TRBJ1-3, with a weak D call TRBD1 (5 bases). The germline V and J ends were trimmed by 5 bases and 4 bases, with 15 bases remaining between them. CDR1 is SGHTA, CDR2 FQGNSA, per germline. This CDR3 spans 15 amino acids.